The T cell receptor beta chain described here comes from a study of OX40 agonist ivuxolimab in advanced cancers. Across the whole study: Enrollees could have had prior anti-PD-1, anti-PD-L1 or anti-CTLA-4 therapy, which under 50% had received.

The germline CDR1 and CDR2 sequences are SGHKS and YYEKEE (reference sequence). The V end was cut by 1 base, the J end by 1 base, with 8 bases between. The CDR3 is 14 amino acids. On cycle 4 day 1 and cycle 7 day 1, as well as at baseline, blood was sampled. Produced via immunoSEQ multiplex PCR; TCRdb's table is partial and in-frame only. The table has approximately 84,000 clones, around 87% seen once. This sequence was found in an adult with an advanced solid tumor such as melanoma, head and neck, liver or kidney cancer. Sequenced material: CD4+ or CD8+ T cells sorted from blood, taken in a trial of the OX40 agonist ivuxolimab. The chain joins TRBV5-5 to TRBJ1-1; D call uncertain. CDR3 loop: CASSLWGRNTEAFF. Written as DNA, the CDR3 is TGTGCCAGCAGCTTGTGGGGTCGGAACACTGAAGCTTTCTTT.